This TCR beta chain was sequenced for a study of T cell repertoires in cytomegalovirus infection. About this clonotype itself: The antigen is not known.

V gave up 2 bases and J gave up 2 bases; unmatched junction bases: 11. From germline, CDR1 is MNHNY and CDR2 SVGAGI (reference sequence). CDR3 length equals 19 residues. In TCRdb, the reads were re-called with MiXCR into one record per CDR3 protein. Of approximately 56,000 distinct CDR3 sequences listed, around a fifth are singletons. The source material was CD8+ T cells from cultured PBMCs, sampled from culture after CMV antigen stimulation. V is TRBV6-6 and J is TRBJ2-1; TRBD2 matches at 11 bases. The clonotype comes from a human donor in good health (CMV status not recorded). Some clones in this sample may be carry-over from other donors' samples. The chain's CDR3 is CASSYRGSLAGGPYNEQFF. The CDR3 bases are TGTGCCAGCAGTTACAGAGGGAGTTTAGCGGGGGGGCCCTACAATGAGCAGTTCTTC.